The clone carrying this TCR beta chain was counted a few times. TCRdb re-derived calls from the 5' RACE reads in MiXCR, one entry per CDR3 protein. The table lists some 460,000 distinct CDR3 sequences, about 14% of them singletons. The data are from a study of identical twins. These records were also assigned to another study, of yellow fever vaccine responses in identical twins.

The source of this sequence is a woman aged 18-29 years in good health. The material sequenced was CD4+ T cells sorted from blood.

The DNA for the CDR3 is TGTGCCAGCAGTTTATATAGGGGTTATGGCTACACCTTC. Its translation is CASSLYRGYGYTF. The gene calls are TRBV27 and TRBJ1-2; D is possibly TRBD1 (5 bases). Germline V CDR1 and CDR2: MNHEY, SMNVEV (reference sequence). The V end lost 1 base, the J end lost 5 bases, and 8 bases lay between the germline ends. There are 13 residues in the CDR3.